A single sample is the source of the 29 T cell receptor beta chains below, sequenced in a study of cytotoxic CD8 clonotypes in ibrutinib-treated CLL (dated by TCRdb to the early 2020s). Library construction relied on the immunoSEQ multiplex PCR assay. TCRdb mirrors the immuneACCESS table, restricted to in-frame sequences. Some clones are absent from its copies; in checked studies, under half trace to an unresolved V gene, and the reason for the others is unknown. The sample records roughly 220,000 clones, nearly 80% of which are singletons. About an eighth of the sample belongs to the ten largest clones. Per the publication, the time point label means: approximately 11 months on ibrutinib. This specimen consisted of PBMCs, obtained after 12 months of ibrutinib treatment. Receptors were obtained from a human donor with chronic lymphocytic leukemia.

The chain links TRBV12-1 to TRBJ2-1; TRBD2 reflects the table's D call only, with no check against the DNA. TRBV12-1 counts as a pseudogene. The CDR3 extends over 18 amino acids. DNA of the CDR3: TGTGCCAGCAGCTTTTATGTAGCCCGGAGGCTTGGGCTTCGTGAGCAGTTCTTC. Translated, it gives CASSFYVARRLGLREQFF.

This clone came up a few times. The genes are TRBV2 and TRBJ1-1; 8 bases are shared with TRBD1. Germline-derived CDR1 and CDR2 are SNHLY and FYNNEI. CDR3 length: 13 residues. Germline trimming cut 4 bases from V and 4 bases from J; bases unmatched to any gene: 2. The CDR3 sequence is CASSGTGFTEAFF. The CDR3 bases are TGTGCCAGCAGTGGGACAGGGTTCACTGAAGCTTTCTTT.

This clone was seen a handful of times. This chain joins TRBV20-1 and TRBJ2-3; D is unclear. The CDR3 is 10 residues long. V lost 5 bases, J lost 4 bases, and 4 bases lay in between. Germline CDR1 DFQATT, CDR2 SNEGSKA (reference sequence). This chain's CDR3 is CSAASDTQYF. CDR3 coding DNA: TGCAGTGCTGCTTCAGATACGCAGTATTTT.

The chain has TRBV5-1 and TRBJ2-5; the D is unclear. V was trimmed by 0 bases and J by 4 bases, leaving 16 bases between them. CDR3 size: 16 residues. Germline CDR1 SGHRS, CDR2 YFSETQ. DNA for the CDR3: TGCGCCAGCAGCTTGGGTACGGCCCAAAGCAGAGAGACCCAGTACTTC. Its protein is CASSLGTAQSRETQYF.

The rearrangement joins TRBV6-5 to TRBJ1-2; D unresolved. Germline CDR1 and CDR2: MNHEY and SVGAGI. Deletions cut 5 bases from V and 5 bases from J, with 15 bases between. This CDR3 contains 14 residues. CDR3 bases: TGTGCCAGCAGTCCTACCTCCCGTGGGTATGGCTACACCTTC. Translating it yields CASSPTSRGYGYTF.

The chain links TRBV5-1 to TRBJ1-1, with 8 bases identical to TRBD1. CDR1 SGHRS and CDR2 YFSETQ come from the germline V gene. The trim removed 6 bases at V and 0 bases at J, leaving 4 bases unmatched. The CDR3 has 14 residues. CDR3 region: CASTGRGLNTEAFF. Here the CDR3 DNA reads TGCGCCAGCACGGGCAGGGGGCTGAACACTGAAGCTTTCTTT. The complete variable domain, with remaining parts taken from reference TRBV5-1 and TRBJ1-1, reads KAGVTQTPRYLIKTRGQQVTLSCSPISGHRSVSWYQQTPGQGLQFLFEYFSETQRNKGNFPGRFSGRQFSNSRSEMNVSTLELGDSALYLCASTGRGLNTEAFFGQGTRLTVV.

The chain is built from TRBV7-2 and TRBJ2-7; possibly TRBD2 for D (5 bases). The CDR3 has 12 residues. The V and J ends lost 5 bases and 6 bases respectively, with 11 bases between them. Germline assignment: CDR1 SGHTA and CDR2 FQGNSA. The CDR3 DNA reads TGTGCCAGCAGCCCGGGGTGGGTCGAGCAGTACTTC. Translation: CASSPGWVEQYF.

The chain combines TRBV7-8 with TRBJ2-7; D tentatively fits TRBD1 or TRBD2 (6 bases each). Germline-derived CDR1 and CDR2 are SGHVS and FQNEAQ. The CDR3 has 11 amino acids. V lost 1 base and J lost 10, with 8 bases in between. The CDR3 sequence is CASSLEGGQYF. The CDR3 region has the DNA TGTGCCAGCAGCTTAGAGGGGGGACAGTACTTC.

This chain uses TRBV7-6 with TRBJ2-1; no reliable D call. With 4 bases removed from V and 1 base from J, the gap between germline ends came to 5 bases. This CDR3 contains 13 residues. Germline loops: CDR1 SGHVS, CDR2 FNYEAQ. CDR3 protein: CASSSRSYNEQFF. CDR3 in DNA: TGTGCCAGCAGCTCCCGTTCCTACAATGAGCAGTTCTTC.

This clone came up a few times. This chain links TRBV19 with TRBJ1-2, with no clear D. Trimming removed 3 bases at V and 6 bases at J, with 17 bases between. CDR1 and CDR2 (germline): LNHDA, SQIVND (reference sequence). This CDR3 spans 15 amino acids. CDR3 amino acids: CASSMMTSSPNGYTF. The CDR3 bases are TGTGCCAGTAGTATGATGACATCTAGTCCTAATGGCTACACCTTC.

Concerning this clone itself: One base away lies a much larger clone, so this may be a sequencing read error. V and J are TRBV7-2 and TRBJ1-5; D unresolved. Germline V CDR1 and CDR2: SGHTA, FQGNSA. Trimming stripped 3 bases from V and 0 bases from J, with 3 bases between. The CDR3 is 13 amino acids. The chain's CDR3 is CASSFSSNQPQHF. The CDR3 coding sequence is TGTGCCAGCAGCTTCAGTAGCAATCAGCCCCAGCATTTT.

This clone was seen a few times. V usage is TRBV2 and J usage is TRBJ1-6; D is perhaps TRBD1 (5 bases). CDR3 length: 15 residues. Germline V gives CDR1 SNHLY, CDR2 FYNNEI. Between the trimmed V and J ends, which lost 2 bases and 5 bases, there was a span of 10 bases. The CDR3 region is CASSEQGFNNSPLHF. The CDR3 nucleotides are TGTGCCAGCAGTGAACAGGGCTTCAATAATTCACCCCTCCACTTT.

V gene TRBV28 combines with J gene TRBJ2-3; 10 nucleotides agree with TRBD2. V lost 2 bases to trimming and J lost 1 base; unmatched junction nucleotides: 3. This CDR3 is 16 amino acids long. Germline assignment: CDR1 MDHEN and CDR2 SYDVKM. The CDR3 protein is CASSLLGTSGTDTQYF. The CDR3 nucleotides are TGTGCCAGCAGTTTACTAGGGACTAGCGGCACAGATACGCAGTATTTT.

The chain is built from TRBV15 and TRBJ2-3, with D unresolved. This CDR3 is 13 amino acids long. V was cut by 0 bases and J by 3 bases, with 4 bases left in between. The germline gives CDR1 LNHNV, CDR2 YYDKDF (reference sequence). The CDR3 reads CATSRDKTDTQYF. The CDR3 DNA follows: TGTGCCACCAGCAGAGATAAAACAGATACGCAGTATTTT.

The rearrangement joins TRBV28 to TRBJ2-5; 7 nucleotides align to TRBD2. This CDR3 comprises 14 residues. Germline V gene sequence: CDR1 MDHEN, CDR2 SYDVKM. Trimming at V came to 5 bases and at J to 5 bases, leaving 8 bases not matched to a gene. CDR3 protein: CASSQHGGGETQYF. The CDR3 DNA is TGTGCCAGCAGTCAACATGGGGGAGGGGAGACCCAGTACTTC.

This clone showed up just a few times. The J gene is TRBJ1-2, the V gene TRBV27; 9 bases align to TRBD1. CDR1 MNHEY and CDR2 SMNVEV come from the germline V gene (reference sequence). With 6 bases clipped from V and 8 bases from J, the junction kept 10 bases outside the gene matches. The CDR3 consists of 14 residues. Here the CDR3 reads CASSPDRGHRGYTF. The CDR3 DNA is TGTGCCAGCAGCCCGGACAGGGGTCATCGGGGCTACACCTTC.

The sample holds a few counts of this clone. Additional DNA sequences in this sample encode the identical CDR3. The CDR3, as DNA: TGTGCCAGCAGCGTCACTGCAACTAATGAAAAACTGTTTTTT. It specifies CASSVTATNEKLFF. V usage is TRBV9 and J usage is TRBJ1-4, with D unclear. Germline CDR1 SGDLS, CDR2 YYNGEE. The CDR3 contains 14 residues. V lost 2 bases, J lost 0 bases, and 5 bases lay in between.

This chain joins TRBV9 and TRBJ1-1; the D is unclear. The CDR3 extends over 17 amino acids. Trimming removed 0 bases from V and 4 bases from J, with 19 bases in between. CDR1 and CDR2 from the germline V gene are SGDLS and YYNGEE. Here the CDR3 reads CASSVVPTDPVGTEAFF. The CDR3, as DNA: TGTGCCAGCAGCGTAGTGCCCACGGACCCAGTGGGCACTGAAGCTTTCTTT.

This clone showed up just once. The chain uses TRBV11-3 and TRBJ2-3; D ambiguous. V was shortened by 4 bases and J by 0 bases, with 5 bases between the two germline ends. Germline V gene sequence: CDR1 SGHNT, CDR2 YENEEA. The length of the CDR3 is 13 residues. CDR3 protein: CASSSWSTDTQYF. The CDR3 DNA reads TGTGCCAGCAGCTCGTGGAGCACAGATACGCAGTATTTT.

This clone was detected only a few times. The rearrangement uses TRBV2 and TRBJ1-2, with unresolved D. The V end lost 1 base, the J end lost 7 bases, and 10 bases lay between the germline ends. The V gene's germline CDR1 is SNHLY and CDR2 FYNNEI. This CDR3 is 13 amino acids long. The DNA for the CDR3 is TGTGCCAGCAGTGAAGACGGGCCTCTTGGCTACACCTTC. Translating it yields CASSEDGPLGYTF.

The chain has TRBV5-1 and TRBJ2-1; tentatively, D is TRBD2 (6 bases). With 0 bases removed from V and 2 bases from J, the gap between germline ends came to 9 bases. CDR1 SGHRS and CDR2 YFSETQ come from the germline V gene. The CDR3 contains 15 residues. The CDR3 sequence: CASSLGDFTYNEQFF. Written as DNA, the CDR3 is TGCGCCAGCAGCTTGGGGGACTTCACCTACAATGAGCAGTTCTTC.

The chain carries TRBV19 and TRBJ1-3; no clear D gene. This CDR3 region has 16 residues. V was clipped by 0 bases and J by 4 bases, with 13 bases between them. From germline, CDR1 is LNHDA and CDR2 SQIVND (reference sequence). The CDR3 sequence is CASSIEGAGPGNTIYF. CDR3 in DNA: TGTGCCAGTAGTATAGAAGGCGCAGGCCCCGGAAACACCATATATTTT.

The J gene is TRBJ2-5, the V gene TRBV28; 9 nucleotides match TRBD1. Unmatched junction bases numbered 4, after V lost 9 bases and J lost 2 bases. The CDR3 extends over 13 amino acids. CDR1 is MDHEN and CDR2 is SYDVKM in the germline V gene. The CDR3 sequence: CARPDRGQETQYF. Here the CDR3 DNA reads TGTGCCAGACCGGACAGGGGACAAGAGACCCAGTACTTC.

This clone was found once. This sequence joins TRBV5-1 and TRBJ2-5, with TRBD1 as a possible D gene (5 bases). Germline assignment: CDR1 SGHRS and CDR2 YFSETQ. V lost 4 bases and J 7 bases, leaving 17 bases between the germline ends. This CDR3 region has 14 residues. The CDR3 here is CASSTRTPVGTQYF. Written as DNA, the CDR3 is TGCGCCAGCAGCACACGGACACCCGTTGGGACCCAGTACTTC.

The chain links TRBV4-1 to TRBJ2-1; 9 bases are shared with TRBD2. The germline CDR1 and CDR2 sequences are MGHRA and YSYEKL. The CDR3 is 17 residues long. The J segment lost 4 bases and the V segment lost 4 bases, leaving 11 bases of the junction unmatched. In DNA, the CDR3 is TGCGCCAGCAGCCGGGCTCTCTCTAGCGGGGTATACAATGAGCAGTTCTTC. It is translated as CASSRALSSGVYNEQFF.

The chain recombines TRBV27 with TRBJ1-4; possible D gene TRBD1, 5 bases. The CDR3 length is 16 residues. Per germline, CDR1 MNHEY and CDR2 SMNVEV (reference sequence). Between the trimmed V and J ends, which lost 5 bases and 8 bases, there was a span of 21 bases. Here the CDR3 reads CASSRQHPPGVEKLFF. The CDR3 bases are TGTGCCAGCAGTCGACAACACCCTCCGGGGGTGGAAAAACTGTTTTTT.

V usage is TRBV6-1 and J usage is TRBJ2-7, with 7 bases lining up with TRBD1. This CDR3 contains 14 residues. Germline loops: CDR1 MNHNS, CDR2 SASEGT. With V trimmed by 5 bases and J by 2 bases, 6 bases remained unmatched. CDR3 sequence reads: CASSISGQTYEQYF. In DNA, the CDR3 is TGTGCCAGCAGTATATCGGGACAGACCTACGAGCAGTACTTC.

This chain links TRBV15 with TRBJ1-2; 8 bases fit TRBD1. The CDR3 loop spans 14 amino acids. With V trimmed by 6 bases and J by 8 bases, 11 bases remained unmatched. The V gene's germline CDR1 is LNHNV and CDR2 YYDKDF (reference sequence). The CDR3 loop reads CATRATGQGRGYTF. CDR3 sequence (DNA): TGTGCCACCAGAGCGACCGGACAGGGTAGAGGCTACACCTTC.

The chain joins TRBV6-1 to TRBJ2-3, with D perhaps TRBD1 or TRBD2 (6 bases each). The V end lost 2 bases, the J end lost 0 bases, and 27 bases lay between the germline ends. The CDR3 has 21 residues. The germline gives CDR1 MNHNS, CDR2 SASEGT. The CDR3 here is CASSERRGSGHSGTSTDTQYF. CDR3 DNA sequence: TGTGCCAGCAGTGAACGGAGGGGGAGCGGACACAGCGGTACTAGCACAGATACGCAGTATTTT.